The text below deals with one TCR beta chain. These data originate in a study of blood T cell repertoires in COVID-19. Whole-study context: From T cells, B-cell-depleted T cells, or PBMCs came the material, which was cDNA or gDNA.

This table comes from immunoSEQ multiplex PCR, and its TCRdb copy is limited to in-frame clones, with some not included. This table holds roughly 200,000 clones, more than 70% found once. The CDR3 covers 13 residues. Trimming removed 3 bases from V and 3 bases from J, with 8 bases in between. Germline V gives CDR1 SGHTA, CDR2 FQGNSA. The TCR was taken from a young man with active or convalescent COVID-19. This sequence joins TRBV7-2 and TRBJ1-1; tentatively, D is TRBD1 (5 bases). The sample was peripheral blood. The CDR3 DNA reads as TGTGCCAGCAGCTTTTCAGGGTACACTGAAGCTTTCTTT. Translation gives CASSFSGYTEAFF.